Detailed here is one T cell receptor (beta chain). This specimen comes from a study of CD8 T cells in Susac syndrome. As judged by recently defined diagnostic criteria, patients with Susac syndrome had definite or probable disease. RNA totalling about 0.5 to 1 ug underwent reverse transcription with random hexamers. TCRdb used MiXCR to reprocess the immunoSEQ multiplex PCR reads, holding one entry per CDR3 protein. The table has 120,000 or so distinct CDR3 sequences, roughly 94% seen once. Trimming cost V 5 bases and J 4 bases; bases outside gene matches: 2. CDR1 is MNHEY, CDR2 SVGEGT, per germline. The CDR3 length is 13 residues.

The V and J genes are TRBV6-2 or TRBV6-3 and TRBJ2-5, with 9 bases that match TRBD1. The origin of this receptor is a human donor with Susac syndrome. Sequencing input: CD8+ T cells from PBMCs. The CDR3, as DNA: TGTGCCAGCAGTAGACAGGGGGGAGAGACCCAGTACTTC. It yields the protein CASSRQGGETQYF.